One sample yielded the 14 T cell receptor beta chains listed below, sequenced in a study of blood T cell repertoires in COVID-19. Measured with immunoSEQ multiplex PCR; TCRdb has only the in-frame clones, and not every one. The sample consists of around 99,000 clones, 85% to 90% of them appearing once. The sequenced sample was peripheral blood. The receptors were gathered from a human donor in a cohort sampled during active COVID-19.

The J gene is TRBJ2-3, the V gene TRBV28, with 13 bases that match TRBD2. The CDR3 runs to 19 residues. Unmatched junction bases numbered 14, after V lost 4 bases and J lost 4 bases. The germline V gene encodes CDR1 MDHEN and CDR2 SYDVKM. The CDR3 region is CASSSTRLAGGLRADTQYF. DNA for the CDR3: TGTGCCAGCAGTTCCACAAGACTAGCGGGAGGCCTCCGTGCAGATACGCAGTATTTT.

The DNA for the CDR3 is TGTGCCATCAGTACGCGGGACGGGGCCGGGGAGCTGTTTTTT. This encodes CAISTRDGAGELFF. The rearrangement links TRBV10-3 to TRBJ2-2, with D perhaps TRBD2 (6 bases). The V gene's germline CDR1 is ENHRY and CDR2 SYGVKD. The CDR3 has 14 residues. V lost 5 bases and J lost 6, with 13 bases in between.

The chain joins TRBV18 to TRBJ1-3; weak D call: TRBD1 (6 bases). Between the trimmed V and J ends, which lost 2 bases and 4 bases, there was a span of 21 bases. The CDR3 is 18 amino acids. Per germline, CDR1 KGHSH and CDR2 LQKENI. CDR3 region: CASSPMMGAPLEGNTIYF. The DNA for the CDR3 is TGTGCCAGCTCACCAATGATGGGGGCCCCCCTAGAGGGAAACACCATATATTTT.

This chain links TRBV21-1 with TRBJ1-6; TRBD1 was called by the table and not checked on the DNA. TRBV21-1 is given as a pseudogene. This CDR3 has 14 residues. The CDR3 spells CASSTGSYNSPLHF. In DNA form, the CDR3 reads TGTGCCAGCAGCACTGGCAGCTATAATTCACCCCTCCACTTT.

The chain joins TRBV7-6 to TRBJ1-6; TRBD1 matches at 7 bases. The germline V gene encodes CDR1 SGHVS and CDR2 FNYEAQ. V gave up 1 base and J gave up 8 bases; unmatched junction bases: 5. This CDR3 is built from 15 residues. This CDR3 reads CASSLGTGSHSPLHF. CDR3 nucleotides: TGTGCCAGCAGCTTAGGGACAGGTTCTCATTCACCCCTCCACTTT.

This chain connects TRBV5-8 to TRBJ2-7, with D tentatively TRBD1 (5 bases). The CDR3 extends over 14 amino acids. Germline V gives CDR1 SGHTS, CDR2 YDEGEE. Between the trimmed V and J ends, which lost 0 bases and 6 bases, there was a span of 13 bases. CDR3: CASSLAGQGREQYF. The CDR3 bases are TGTGCCAGCAGCTTGGCCGGGCAGGGCCGCGAGCAGTACTTC.

The rearrangement links TRBV12-3 or TRBV12-4 to TRBJ2-7; 7 positions match TRBD2. The CDR3 length is 13 residues. The J segment lost 0 bases and the V segment lost 7 bases, leaving 3 bases of the junction unmatched. The CDR3 sequence is CASTIAGSYEQYF. CDR3 sequence (DNA): TGTGCCAGCACCATAGCGGGCTCCTACGAGCAGTACTTC.

V usage is TRBV7-2 and J usage is TRBJ1-6; D unresolved. CDR3 size: 15 residues. With 5 bases removed from V and 10 bases from J, the gap between germline ends came to 18 bases. Per germline, CDR1 SGHTA and CDR2 FQGNSA. For the CDR3, the DNA is TGTGCCAGCAGCGCAGAGGCCCTAGGTACCTCACCCCTCCACTTT. This encodes CASSAEALGTSPLHF.

The chain is built from TRBV5-6 and TRBJ1-4, with 7 bases matching TRBD1. The trim removed 6 bases at V and 5 bases at J, leaving 13 bases unmatched. The CDR3 extends over 16 amino acids. The germline CDR1 and CDR2 sequences are SGHDT and YYEEEE. The CDR3 loop reads CASTLGGVTGNEKLFF. For the CDR3, the DNA is TGTGCCAGCACCTTAGGTGGGGTGACAGGGAATGAAAAACTGTTTTTT.

This clone was detected once. The chain carries TRBV18 and TRBJ1-4, with D unclear. Germline assignment: CDR1 KGHSH and CDR2 LQKENI. V lost 3 bases and J lost 8, with 13 bases in between. The CDR3 extends over 14 amino acids. In DNA form, the CDR3 reads TGTGCCAGCTCACCCCGCGGGGAGGGCGAAAAACTGTTTTTT. This gives the protein CASSPRGEGEKLFF.

V is TRBV9 and J is TRBJ2-3; D unresolved. CDR1 and CDR2 from the germline V gene are SGDLS and YYNGEE. The CDR3 has 13 residues. Trimming cost V 4 bases and J 9 bases, with 15 bases left between them. Here the CDR3 DNA reads TGTGCCAGCAGCCCACAGTCCCATCGGACGCAGTATTTT. The encoded protein is CASSPQSHRTQYF.

The chain employs TRBV2 and TRBJ2-6; the match to TRBD2 covers 8 bases. Germline V gene lookup returns CDR1 SNHLY and CDR2 FYNNEI. This CDR3 comprises 14 residues. Losses at the gene ends were 8 bases for V and 4 bases for J; bases not matched to a gene: 4. CDR3 sequence reads: CASQRERGANVLTF. In nucleotides, the CDR3 is TGTGCCAGCCAGCGGGAGAGGGGGGCCAACGTCCTGACTTTC.

The chain carries TRBV21-1 and TRBJ2-5; no DNA check was done on the table's D call, TRBD2. TRBV21-1 is a pseudogene. The CDR3 length is 15 residues. The CDR3 here is CASRGTSGYEETQYF. The CDR3 region has the DNA TGTGCCAGCAGAGGGACTAGCGGGTACGAAGAGACCCAGTACTTC.

Worth noting for this clone: One junction end disagrees with the germline gene, perhaps due to a read error. The chain recombines TRBV27 with TRBJ2-5, with 10 bases fitting TRBD2. This CDR3 is 13 amino acids long. Germline CDR1 reads MNHEY; CDR2 reads SMNVEV (reference sequence). The CDR3 DNA sequence: TGTGCCAGCAGTATCGGAGCGGGGGGGCCCTTCAACTTC. Residues: CASSIGAGGPFNF.